Below are 2 T cell receptor beta chains sequenced from a single sample in a study of PD-1 blockade in classical Hodgkin lymphoma. The time point is: cycle 4 day 1 (C4D1), after 5 to 7 weeks of nivolumab. Relapses following autologous stem cell transplantation were seen in all patients, with brentuximab vedotin exposure varying. PBMCs, once thawed, yielded CD8+ T cells isolated by magnetic negative selection. The table came from immunoSEQ multiplex PCR; TCRdb's copy has only in-frame clones and leaves some out. The table has approximately 6,300 clones, roughly two thirds seen once; the top ten hold over 10%. Sequenced here: CD8+ T cells from blood, sampled before the fourth cycle of nivolumab. These receptors all come from a human donor with classical Hodgkin lymphoma.

By proportion, this clone is medium-sized. V gene TRBV28 combines with J gene TRBJ2-3; possibly TRBD2 for D (6 bases). The germline gives CDR1 MDHEN, CDR2 SYDVKM. CDR3 length: 14 amino acids. The V and J ends lost 3 bases and 1 base respectively, with 8 bases between them. CDR3 nucleotide sequence: TGTGCCAGCAGTTTTGTAGCGGGCACAGATACGCAGTATTTT. As protein: CASSFVAGTDTQYF.

This clone turned up a few times. This rearrangement joins TRBV4-2 to TRBJ1-5; D gene ambiguous. The V gene's germline CDR1 is LGHNA and CDR2 YNFKEQ. V dropped 2 bases and J dropped 2 bases, with 10 bases sitting between them. There are 15 residues in the CDR3. The CDR3 DNA reads TGTGCCAGCAGCCAATTCTTTAGGGGCAATCAGCCCCAGCATTTT. It specifies CASSQFFRGNQPQHF.